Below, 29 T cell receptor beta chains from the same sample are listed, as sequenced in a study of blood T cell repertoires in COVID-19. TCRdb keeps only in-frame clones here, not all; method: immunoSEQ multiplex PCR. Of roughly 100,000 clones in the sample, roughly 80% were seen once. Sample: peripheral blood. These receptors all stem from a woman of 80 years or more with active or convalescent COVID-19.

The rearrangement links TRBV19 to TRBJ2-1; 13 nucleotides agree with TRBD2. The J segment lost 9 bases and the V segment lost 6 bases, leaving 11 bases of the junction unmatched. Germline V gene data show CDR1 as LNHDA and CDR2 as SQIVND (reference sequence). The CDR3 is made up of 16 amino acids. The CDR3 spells CASRPGLAGKLAEQFF. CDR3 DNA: TGTGCCAGTAGACCGGGACTAGCGGGAAAGCTTGCTGAGCAGTTCTTC.

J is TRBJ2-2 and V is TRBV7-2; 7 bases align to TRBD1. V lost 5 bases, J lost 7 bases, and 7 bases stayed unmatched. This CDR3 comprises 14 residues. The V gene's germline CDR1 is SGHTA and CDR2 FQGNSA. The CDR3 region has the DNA TGTGCCAGCAGCACACGACAGGGAAGCGGGGAGCTGTTTTTT. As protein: CASSTRQGSGELFF.

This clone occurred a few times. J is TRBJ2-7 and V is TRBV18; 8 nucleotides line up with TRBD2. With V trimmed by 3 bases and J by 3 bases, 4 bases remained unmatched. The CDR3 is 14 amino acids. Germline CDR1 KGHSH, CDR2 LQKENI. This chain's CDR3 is CASSPGSGDYEQYF. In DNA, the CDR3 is TGTGCCAGCTCACCCGGTAGCGGGGACTACGAGCAGTACTTC.

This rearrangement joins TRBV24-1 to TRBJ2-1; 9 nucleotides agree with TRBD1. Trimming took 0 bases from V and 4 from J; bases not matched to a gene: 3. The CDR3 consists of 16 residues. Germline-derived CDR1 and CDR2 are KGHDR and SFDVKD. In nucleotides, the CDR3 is TGTGCCACCAGTGATTTGCAGGGACAGGGATACAATGAGCAGTTCTTC. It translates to CATSDLQGQGYNEQFF.

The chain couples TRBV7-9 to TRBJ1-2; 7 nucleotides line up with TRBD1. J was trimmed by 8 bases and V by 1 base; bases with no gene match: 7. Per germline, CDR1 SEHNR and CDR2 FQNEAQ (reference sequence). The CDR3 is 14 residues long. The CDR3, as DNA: TGTGCCAGCAGCTTAGAGATAGGGGGCCGGGGCTACACCTTC. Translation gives CASSLEIGGRGYTF.

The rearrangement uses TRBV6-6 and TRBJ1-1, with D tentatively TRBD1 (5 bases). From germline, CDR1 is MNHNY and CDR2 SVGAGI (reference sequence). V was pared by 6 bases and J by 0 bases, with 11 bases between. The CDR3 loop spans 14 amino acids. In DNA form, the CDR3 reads TGTGCCAGCAGGTCGGGGGGGATGAACACTGAAGCTTTCTTT. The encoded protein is CASRSGGMNTEAFF.

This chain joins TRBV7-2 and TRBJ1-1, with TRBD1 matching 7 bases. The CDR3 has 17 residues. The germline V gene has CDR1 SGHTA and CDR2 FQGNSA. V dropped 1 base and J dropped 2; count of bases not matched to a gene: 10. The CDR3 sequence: CASSLVGGGEGNTEAFF. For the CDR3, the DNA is TGTGCCAGCAGCTTAGTCGGAGGGGGCGAAGGTAACACTGAAGCTTTCTTT. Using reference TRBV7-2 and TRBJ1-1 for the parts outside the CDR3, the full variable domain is GAGVSQSPSNKVTEKGKDVELRCDPISGHTALYWYRQSLGQGLEFLIYFQGNSAPDKSGLPSDRFSAERTGGSVSTLTIQRTQQEDSAVYLCASSLVGGGEGNTEAFFGQGTRLTVV.

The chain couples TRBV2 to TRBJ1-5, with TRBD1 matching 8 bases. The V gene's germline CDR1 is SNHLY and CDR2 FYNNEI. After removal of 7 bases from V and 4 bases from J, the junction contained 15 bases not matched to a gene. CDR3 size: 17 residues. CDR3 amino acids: CASTPSQGRTGNQPQHF. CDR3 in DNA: TGTGCCAGCACGCCTAGCCAGGGTCGGACAGGGAATCAGCCCCAGCATTTT.

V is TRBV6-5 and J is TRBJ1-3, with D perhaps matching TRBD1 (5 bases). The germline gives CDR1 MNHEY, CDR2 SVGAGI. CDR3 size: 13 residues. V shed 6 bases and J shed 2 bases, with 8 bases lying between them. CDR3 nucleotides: TGTGCCAGCAGGCAGGGTGCTGGAAACACCATATATTTT. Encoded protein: CASRQGAGNTIYF.

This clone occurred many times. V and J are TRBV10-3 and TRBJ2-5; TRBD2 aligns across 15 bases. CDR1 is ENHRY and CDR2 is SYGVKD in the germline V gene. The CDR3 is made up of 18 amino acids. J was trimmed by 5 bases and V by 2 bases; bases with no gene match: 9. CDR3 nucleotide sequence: TGTGCCATCAGTGAGCCGGGGACTAGCGGGGGGTCTGGGGAGACCCAGTACTTC. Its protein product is CAISEPGTSGGSGETQYF.

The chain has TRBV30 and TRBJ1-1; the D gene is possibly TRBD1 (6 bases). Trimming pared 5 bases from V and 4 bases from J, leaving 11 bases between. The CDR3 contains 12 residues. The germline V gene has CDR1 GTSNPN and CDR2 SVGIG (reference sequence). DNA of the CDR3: TGTGCCTGGGGAACAGGGTTCACTGAAGCTTTCTTT. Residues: CAWGTGFTEAFF.

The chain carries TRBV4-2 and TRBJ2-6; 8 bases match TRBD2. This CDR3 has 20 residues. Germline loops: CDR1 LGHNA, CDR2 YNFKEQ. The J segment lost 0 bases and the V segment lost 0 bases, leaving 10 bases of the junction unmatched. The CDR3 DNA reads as TGTGCCAGCAGCCAAGACGGCAGGGTAGCGGGGAACTCTGGGGCCAACGTCCTGACTTTC. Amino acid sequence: CASSQDGRVAGNSGANVLTF.

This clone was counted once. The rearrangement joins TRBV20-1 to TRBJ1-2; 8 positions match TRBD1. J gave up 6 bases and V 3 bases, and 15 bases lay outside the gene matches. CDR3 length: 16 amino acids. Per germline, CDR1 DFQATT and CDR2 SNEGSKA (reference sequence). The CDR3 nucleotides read TGCAGTGCTAGTGACGTCAGGGGGCGCTTTCGGGATGGCTACACCTTC. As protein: CSASDVRGRFRDGYTF.

DNA for the CDR3: TGTGCCAGCAGCCCTCGGGGGGCCGCTGGGGCCAACGTCCTGACTTTC. Its translation is CASSPRGAAGANVLTF. The chain links TRBV3-1 (or the pseudogene TRBV3-2) to TRBJ2-6; maybe TRBD2 (7 bases). Germline-derived CDR1 and CDR2 are LGHDT and YNNKEL (reference sequence). The CDR3 extends over 16 amino acids. Trimming pared 4 bases from V and 2 bases from J, leaving 12 bases between.

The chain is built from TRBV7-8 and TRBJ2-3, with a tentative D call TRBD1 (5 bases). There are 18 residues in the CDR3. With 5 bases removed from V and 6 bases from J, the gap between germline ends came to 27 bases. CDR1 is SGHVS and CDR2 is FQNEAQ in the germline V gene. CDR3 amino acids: CASSPRRVGARGLDTQYF. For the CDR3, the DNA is TGTGCCAGCAGCCCAAGAAGGGTAGGGGCTAGAGGTTTGGATACGCAGTATTTT.

The CDR3 reads CASSLLQGVYTF. DNA of the CDR3: TGTGCCAGCAGCTTATTACAGGGTGTCTACACCTTC. The V call is TRBV7-2, the J call TRBJ1-2; D is perhaps TRBD1 (6 bases). Per germline, CDR1 SGHTA and CDR2 FQGNSA. The CDR3 is made up of 12 amino acids. V lost 2 bases to trimming and J lost 10 bases, with 11 bases between them.

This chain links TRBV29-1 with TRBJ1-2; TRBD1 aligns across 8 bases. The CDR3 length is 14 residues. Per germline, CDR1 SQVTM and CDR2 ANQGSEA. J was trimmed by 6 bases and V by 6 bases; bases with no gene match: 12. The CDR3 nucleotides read TGCAGCGTGAACCAGGACAGGGTGAATAATGGCTACACCTTC. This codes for CSVNQDRVNNGYTF.

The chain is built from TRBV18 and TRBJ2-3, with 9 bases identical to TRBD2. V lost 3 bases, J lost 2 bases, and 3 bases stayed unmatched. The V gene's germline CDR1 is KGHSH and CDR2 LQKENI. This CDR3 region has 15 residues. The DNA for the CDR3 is TGTGCCAGCTCACCTCAGCGGGGGGACACAGATACGCAGTATTTT. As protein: CASSPQRGDTDTQYF.

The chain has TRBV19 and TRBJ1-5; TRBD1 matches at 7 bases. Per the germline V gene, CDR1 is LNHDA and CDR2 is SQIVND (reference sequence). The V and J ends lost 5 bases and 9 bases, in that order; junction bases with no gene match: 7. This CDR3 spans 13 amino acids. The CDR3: CASSEHRGGPQHF. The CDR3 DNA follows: TGTGCCAGTAGTGAACACAGGGGTGGGCCCCAGCATTTT.

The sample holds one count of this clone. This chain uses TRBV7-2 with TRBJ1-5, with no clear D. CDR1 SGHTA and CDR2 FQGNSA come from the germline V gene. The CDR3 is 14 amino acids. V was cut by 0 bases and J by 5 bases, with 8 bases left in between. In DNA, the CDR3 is TGTGCCAGCAGCTTAGCGCTAAGAGATCAGCCCCAGCATTTT. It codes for CASSLALRDQPQHF.

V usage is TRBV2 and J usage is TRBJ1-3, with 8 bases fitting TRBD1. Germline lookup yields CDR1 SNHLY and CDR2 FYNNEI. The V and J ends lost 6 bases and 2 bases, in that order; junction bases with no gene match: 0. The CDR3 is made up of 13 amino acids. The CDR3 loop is CASRDRAGNTIYF. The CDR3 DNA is TGTGCCAGCAGGGACAGGGCTGGAAACACCATATATTTT.

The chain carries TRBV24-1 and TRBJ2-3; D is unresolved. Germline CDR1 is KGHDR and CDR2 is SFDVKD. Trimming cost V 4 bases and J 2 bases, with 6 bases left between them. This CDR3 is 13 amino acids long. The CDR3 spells CATSETLTDTQYF. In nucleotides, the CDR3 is TGTGCCACCAGTGAAACTCTCACAGATACGCAGTATTTT.

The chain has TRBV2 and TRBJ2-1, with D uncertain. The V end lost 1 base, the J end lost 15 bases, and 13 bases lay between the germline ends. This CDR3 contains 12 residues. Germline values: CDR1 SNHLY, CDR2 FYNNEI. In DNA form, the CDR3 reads TGTGCCAGCAGTGAAGACAGCTCGGCGCTGTTCTTC. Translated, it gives CASSEDSSALFF.

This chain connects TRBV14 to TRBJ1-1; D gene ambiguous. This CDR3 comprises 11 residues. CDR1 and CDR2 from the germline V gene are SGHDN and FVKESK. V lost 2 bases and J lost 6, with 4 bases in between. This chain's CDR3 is CASSQIAEAFF. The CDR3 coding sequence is TGTGCCAGCAGCCAAATCGCTGAAGCTTTCTTT.

The CDR3 bases are TGTGCCAGCAGCTTAGCCCCAGTTTGGGCGGAGCAGTACTTC. Its protein product is CASSLAPVWAEQYF. The gene calls are TRBV28 and TRBJ2-7; D not resolved. Germline assignment: CDR1 MDHEN and CDR2 SYDVKM. The CDR3 loop spans 14 amino acids. V was trimmed by 6 bases and J by 7 bases, leaving 19 bases between them.

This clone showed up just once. DNA of the CDR3: TGTGCCAGCAGCTTAGCCAGGGCGAACACTGAAGCTTTCTTT. This translates into CASSLARANTEAFF. The gene calls are TRBV7-8 and TRBJ1-1, with D maybe TRBD1 (5 bases). V lost 0 bases and J 1 base, leaving 6 bases between the germline ends. This CDR3 has 14 amino acids. Germline CDR1 is SGHVS and CDR2 is FQNEAQ. Filled out from reference TRBV7-8 and TRBJ1-1, the complete variable domain reads GAGVSQSPRYKVAKRGQDVALRCDPISGHVSLFWYQQALGQGPEFLTYFQNEAQLDKSGLPSDRFFAERPEGSVSTLKIQRTQQEDSAVYLCASSLARANTEAFFGQGTRLTVV.

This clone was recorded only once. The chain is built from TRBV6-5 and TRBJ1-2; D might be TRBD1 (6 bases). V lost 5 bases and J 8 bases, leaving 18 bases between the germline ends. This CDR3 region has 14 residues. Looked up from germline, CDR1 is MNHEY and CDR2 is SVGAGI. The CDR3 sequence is CASSIQGLVGGYTF. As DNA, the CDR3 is TGTGCCAGCAGTATACAGGGCCTGGTAGGAGGCTACACCTTC.

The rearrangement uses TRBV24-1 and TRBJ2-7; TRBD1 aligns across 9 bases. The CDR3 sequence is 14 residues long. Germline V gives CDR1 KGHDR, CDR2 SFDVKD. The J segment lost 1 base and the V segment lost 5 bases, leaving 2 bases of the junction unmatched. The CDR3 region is CATSGDRGSYEQYF. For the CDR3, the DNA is TGTGCCACCAGTGGTGACAGGGGGTCCTACGAGCAGTACTTC.

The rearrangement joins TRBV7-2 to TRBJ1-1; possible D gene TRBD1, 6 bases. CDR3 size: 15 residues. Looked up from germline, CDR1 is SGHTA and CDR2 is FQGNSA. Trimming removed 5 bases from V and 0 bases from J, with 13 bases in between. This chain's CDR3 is CASSAPGVLNTEAFF. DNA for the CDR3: TGTGCCAGCAGCGCACCAGGGGTCTTGAACACTGAAGCTTTCTTT.